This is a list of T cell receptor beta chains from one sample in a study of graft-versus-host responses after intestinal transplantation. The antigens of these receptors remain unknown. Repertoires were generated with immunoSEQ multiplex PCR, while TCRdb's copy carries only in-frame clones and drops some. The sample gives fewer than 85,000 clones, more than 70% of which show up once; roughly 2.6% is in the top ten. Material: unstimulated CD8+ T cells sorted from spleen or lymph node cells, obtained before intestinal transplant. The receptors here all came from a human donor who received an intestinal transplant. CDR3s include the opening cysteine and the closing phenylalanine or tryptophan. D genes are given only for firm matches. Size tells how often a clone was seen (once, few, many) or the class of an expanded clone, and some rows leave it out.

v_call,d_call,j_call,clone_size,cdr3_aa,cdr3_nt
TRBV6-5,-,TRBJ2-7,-,CASSYGQFSYEQYF,TGTGCCAGCAGTTACGGACAGTTCTCCTACGAGCAGTACTTC
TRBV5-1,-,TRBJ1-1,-,CASSSGSEAGVTEAFF,TGCGCCAGCAGCTCCGGATCCGAGGCCGGGGTAACTGAAGCTTTCTTT
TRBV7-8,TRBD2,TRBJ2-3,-,CASSFPRGTTDTQYF,TGTGCCAGCAGCTTTCCGCGGGGGACCACAGATACGCAGTATTTT
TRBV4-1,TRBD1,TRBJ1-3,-,CASSNPGQGLPGNTIYF,TGCGCCAGCAGCAACCCGGGACAGGGACTTCCTGGAAACACCATATATTTT
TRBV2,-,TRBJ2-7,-,CASSEGHASSYEQYF,TGTGCCAGCAGTGAAGGACACGCCAGCTCCTACGAGCAGTACTTC
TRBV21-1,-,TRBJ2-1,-,CASSKGAGTSVVEQFF,TGTGCCAGCAGCAAGGGAGCCGGGACTTCCGTTGTAGAGCAGTTCTTC
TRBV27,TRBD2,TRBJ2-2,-,CASSLYGGVITGELFF,TGTGCCAGCAGTTTATACGGGGGGGTAATCACCGGGGAGCTGTTTTTT
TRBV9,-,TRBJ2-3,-,CASSVARGTDTQYF,TGTGCCAGCAGCGTAGCGCGAGGCACAGATACGCAGTATTTT
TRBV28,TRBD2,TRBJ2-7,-,CASSPRLLAGYYEQYF,TGTGCCAGCAGTCCTCGATTACTAGCGGGGTACTACGAGCAGTACTTC
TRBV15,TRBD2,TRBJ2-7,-,CATRLADTYEQYF,TGTGCCACTAGACTAGCGGACACCTACGAGCAGTACTTC
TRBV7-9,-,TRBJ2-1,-,CASSLGFSGGAYNEQFF,TGTGCCAGCAGCTTAGGCTTTAGTGGAGGGGCCTACAATGAGCAGTTCTTC
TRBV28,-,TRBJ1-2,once,CASSLSDRFFDGYTF,TGTGCCAGCAGTTTATCAGACAGGTTCTTTGATGGCTACACCTTC
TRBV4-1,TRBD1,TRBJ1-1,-,CASSPEDRGGAEAFF,TGCGCCAGCAGCCCAGAGGACAGGGGAGGGGCTGAAGCTTTCTTT
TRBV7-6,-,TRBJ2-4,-,CASSFGARGDIQYF,TGTGCCAGCAGCTTTGGGGCCCGAGGAGACATTCAGTACTTC
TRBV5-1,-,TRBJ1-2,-,CASSPVEINYGYTF,TGCGCCAGCAGCCCCGTAGAGATTAACTATGGCTACACCTTC
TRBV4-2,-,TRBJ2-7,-,CASSHARVANHEQYF,TGTGCCAGCAGCCATGCAAGGGTAGCGAACCACGAGCAGTACTTC